This T cell receptor beta chain was sequenced in a study of T cells in Graves' hyperthyroidism and ophthalmopathy. Amplification yielded TCR beta CDR3 regions, with RNA transcripts as the source. Using the HTBI primer set, a first-round RT-PCR was run on the TCR CDR3. TCRdb re-called the multiplex PCR reads through MiXCR, storing one row per CDR3 protein. Of about 400,000 distinct CDR3 sequences listed, more than 12% were seen once; the top ten hold around a fifth. CDR3 length: 15 amino acids. Trimming removed 6 bases from V and 3 bases from J, with 18 bases in between. Germline CDR1 reads LNHDA; CDR2 reads SQIVND (reference sequence). This clonotype occurred once.

This receptor was taken from a young woman with Graves' ophthalmopathy. This chain connects TRBV19 to TRBJ2-7; D may be TRBD1 (6 bases). The sequenced sample consisted of blood. The CDR3 loop reads CASRGRGFSDYEQYF. CDR3 nucleotides: TGTGCCAGTAGAGGCAGGGGCTTTTCCGACTACGAGCAGTACTTC.